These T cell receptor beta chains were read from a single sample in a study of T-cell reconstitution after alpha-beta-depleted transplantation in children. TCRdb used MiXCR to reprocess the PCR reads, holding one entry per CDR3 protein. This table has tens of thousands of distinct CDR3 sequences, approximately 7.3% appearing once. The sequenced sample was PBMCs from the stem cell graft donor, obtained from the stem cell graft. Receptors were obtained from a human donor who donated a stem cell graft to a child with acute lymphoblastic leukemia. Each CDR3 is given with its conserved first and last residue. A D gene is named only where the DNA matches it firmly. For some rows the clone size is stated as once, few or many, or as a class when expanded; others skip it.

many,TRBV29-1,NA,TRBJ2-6,CSAGGQPSGANVLTF,TGCAGCGCCGGTGGACAGCCATCTGGGGCCAACGTCCTGACTTTC
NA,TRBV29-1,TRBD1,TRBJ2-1,CSARQGALEQFF,TGCAGCGCCCGACAGGGGGCTCTTGAGCAGTTCTTC
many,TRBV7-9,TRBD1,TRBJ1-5,CASSLNAGQGSAQPQHF,TGTGCCAGCAGCTTAAACGCGGGACAGGGTTCTGCTCAGCCCCAGCATTTT
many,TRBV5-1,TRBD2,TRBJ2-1,CASSLDGGGGNEQFF,TGCGCCAGCAGCTTGGACGGCGGGGGAGGAAATGAGCAGTTCTTC
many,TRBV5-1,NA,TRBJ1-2,CASSEGILTNYGYTF,TGCGCCAGCAGCGAGGGGATTTTAACTAACTATGGCTACACCTTC
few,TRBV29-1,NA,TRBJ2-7,CSVGGGVYEQYF,TGCAGCGTTGGTGGAGGGGTCTACGAGCAGTACTTC
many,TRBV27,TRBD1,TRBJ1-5,CASSLRGQGGNQPQHF,TGTGCCAGCAGTCTCAGGGGGCAGGGGGGCAATCAGCCCCAGCATTTT
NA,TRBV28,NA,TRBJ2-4,CASSPLLEGKNIQYF,TGTGCCAGCAGCCCCCTGTTGGAGGGAAAAAACATTCAGTACTTC
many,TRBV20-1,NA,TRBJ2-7,CSATRSGRDYEQYF,TGCAGTGCCACGCGCTCTGGGCGGGATTACGAGCAGTACTTC
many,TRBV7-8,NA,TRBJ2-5,CASSLRRADPQETQYF,TGTGCCAGCAGCTTACGTAGGGCAGACCCTCAAGAGACCCAGTACTTC
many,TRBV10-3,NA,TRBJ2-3,CAISGVSTDTQYF,TGTGCCATCAGTGGGGTCAGCACAGATACGCAGTATTTT